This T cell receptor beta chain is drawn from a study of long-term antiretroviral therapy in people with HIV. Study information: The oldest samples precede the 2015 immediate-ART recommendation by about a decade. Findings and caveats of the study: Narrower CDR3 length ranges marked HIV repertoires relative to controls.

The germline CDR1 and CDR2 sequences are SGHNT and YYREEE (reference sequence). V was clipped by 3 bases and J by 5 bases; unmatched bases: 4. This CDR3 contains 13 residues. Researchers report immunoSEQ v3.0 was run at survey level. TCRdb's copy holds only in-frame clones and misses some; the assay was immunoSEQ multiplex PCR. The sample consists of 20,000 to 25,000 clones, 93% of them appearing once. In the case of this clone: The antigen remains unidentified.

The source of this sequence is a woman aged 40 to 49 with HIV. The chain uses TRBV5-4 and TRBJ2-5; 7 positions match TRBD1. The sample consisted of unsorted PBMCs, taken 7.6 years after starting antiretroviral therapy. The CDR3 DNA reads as TGTGCCAGCAGCTCCGTGACAGGGGAGACCCAGTACTTC. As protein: CASSSVTGETQYF.